This is a list of T cell receptor beta chains from one sample in a study of blood T cell repertoires in COVID-19. Sequenced by immunoSEQ multiplex PCR; TCRdb stores in-frame clones only, minus some. The sample contains more than 200,000 clones, about 80% of which appear only once. The sample comprised peripheral blood. The receptors here all came from a woman of 80 years or more with active or convalescent COVID-19. Both conserved end residues are part of each CDR3. Each record gives: CDR3 protein, J gene, V gene, CDR3 length.

CDR3aa: CASSLGAGDYYEQYF
j_gene: TRBJ2-7
v_gene: TRBV7-2
len: 15

CDR3aa: CASSWTPGQGTEAFF
j_gene: TRBJ1-1
v_gene: TRBV3-1/TRBV3-2
len: 15

CDR3aa: CASSENRAGNEKLFF
j_gene: TRBJ1-4
v_gene: TRBV10-1
len: 15

CDR3aa: CASSTGQGLDPRNEQFF
j_gene: TRBJ2-1
v_gene: TRBV27
len: 17

CDR3aa: CSASGQLNTGELFF
j_gene: TRBJ2-2
v_gene: TRBV20-1
len: 14

CDR3aa: CASSLATGGVGYTF
j_gene: TRBJ1-2
v_gene: TRBV5-1
len: 14

CDR3aa: CSASSQGSNSPLHF
j_gene: TRBJ1-6
v_gene: TRBV20-1
len: 14

CDR3aa: CASSLGVTSGYTF
j_gene: TRBJ1-2
v_gene: TRBV2
len: 13

CDR3aa: CASSNPPGIQYF
j_gene: TRBJ2-5
v_gene: TRBV27
len: 12

CDR3aa: CASAFNLGTNQPQHF
j_gene: TRBJ1-5
v_gene: TRBV2
len: 15

CDR3aa: CASSGRDTEAFF
j_gene: TRBJ1-1
v_gene: TRBV6-1
len: 12

CDR3aa: CATSDTVWGYTF
j_gene: TRBJ1-2
v_gene: TRBV24-1
len: 12

CDR3aa: CASSPTSGESSGANVLTF
j_gene: TRBJ2-6
v_gene: TRBV18
len: 18

CDR3aa: CASTSGGRTGELFF
j_gene: TRBJ2-2
v_gene: TRBV2
len: 14

CDR3aa: CASSIHFGQGNTGELFF
j_gene: TRBJ2-2
v_gene: TRBV19
len: 17

CDR3aa: CASSGGTAGNTIYF
j_gene: TRBJ1-3
v_gene: TRBV9
len: 14

CDR3aa: CASGTQAFNEQFF
j_gene: TRBJ2-1
v_gene: TRBV12-5
len: 13

CDR3aa: CASSRGQTEQYF
j_gene: TRBJ2-7
v_gene: TRBV5-1
len: 12

CDR3aa: CASSSLGAGTYEQYF
j_gene: TRBJ2-7
v_gene: TRBV27
len: 15

CDR3aa: CASSPATDTQYF
j_gene: TRBJ2-3
v_gene: TRBV18
len: 12

CDR3aa: CASSPDSYEQYF
j_gene: TRBJ2-7
v_gene: TRBV10-1
len: 12

CDR3aa: CASSYRQGASNQPQHF
j_gene: TRBJ1-5
v_gene: TRBV28
len: 16

CDR3aa: CASSSGQGAGSNQPQHF
j_gene: TRBJ1-5
v_gene: TRBV27
len: 17

CDR3aa: CASTLDRVRGYTF
j_gene: TRBJ1-2
v_gene: TRBV28
len: 13

CDR3aa: CASSFGQGARGYTF
j_gene: TRBJ1-2
v_gene: TRBV27
len: 14

CDR3aa: CASSLGTGLTKNIQYF
j_gene: TRBJ2-4
v_gene: TRBV23-1
len: 16

CDR3aa: CASSRQLTSTDTQYF
j_gene: TRBJ2-3
v_gene: TRBV3-1/TRBV3-2
len: 15

CDR3aa: CASSDTGGGYGYTF
j_gene: TRBJ1-2
v_gene: TRBV6-1
len: 14

CDR3aa: CASNRGPGDTIYF
j_gene: TRBJ1-3
v_gene: TRBV28
len: 13

CDR3aa: CASRPPGLAIDEQFF
j_gene: TRBJ2-1
v_gene: TRBV28
len: 15

CDR3aa: CSVDGQGEAFF
j_gene: TRBJ1-1
v_gene: TRBV29-1
len: 11

CDR3aa: CAISETSRDYGYTF
j_gene: TRBJ1-2
v_gene: TRBV10-3
len: 14

CDR3aa: CASSLAGLAGPQETQYF
j_gene: TRBJ2-5
v_gene: TRBV5-1
len: 17

CDR3aa: CASSPSGTSSYEQYF
j_gene: TRBJ2-7
v_gene: TRBV5-1
len: 15

CDR3aa: CASSLGSSGVSYEQYF
j_gene: TRBJ2-7
v_gene: TRBV5-1
len: 16

CDR3aa: CASSPDRGGNIQYF
j_gene: TRBJ2-4
v_gene: TRBV2
len: 14

CDR3aa: CASTIQNSGKEKLFF
j_gene: TRBJ1-4
v_gene: TRBV19
len: 15

CDR3aa: CASKVLGEAYGYTF
j_gene: TRBJ1-2
v_gene: TRBV10-2
len: 14

CDR3aa: CASSPRDREAFF
j_gene: TRBJ1-1
v_gene: TRBV6-6
len: 12

CDR3aa: CASSVAEGLSGNTIYF
j_gene: TRBJ1-3
v_gene: TRBV9
len: 16

CDR3aa: CASNPSAGAGGELFF
j_gene: TRBJ2-2
v_gene: TRBV19
len: 15

CDR3aa: CASSPSRGTGYNEQFF
j_gene: TRBJ2-1
v_gene: TRBV21-1
len: 16

CDR3aa: CASSPVPPGLAGDKETQYF
j_gene: TRBJ2-5
v_gene: TRBV18
len: 19

CDR3aa: CASSIGQGATDTQYF
j_gene: TRBJ2-3
v_gene: TRBV5-1
len: 15

CDR3aa: CASSLADRGWTEAFF
j_gene: TRBJ1-1
v_gene: TRBV28
len: 15

CDR3aa: CASSLTGSYNEQFF
j_gene: TRBJ2-1
v_gene: TRBV27
len: 14

CDR3aa: CASRSDRNQPQHF
j_gene: TRBJ1-5
v_gene: TRBV7-2
len: 13

CDR3aa: CASSFYGSPEQYF
j_gene: TRBJ2-7
v_gene: TRBV7-9
len: 13

CDR3aa: CASTVTQSSGANVLTF
j_gene: TRBJ2-6
v_gene: TRBV2
len: 16

CDR3aa: CASSRGDLMNTEAFF
j_gene: TRBJ1-1
v_gene: TRBV5-1
len: 15

CDR3aa: CASSPTRARYEQYF
j_gene: TRBJ2-7
v_gene: TRBV6-5
len: 14

CDR3aa: CASSLKGASYEQYF
j_gene: TRBJ2-7
v_gene: TRBV5-4
len: 14

CDR3aa: CASSLRFGRGQPQHF
j_gene: TRBJ1-5
v_gene: TRBV5-6
len: 15

CDR3aa: CASSLLGGDRSSYNEQFF
j_gene: TRBJ2-1
v_gene: TRBV5-1
len: 18

CDR3aa: CAISEWGWQGHQPQHF
j_gene: TRBJ1-5
v_gene: TRBV10-3
len: 16

CDR3aa: CATFSSTYEQYF
j_gene: TRBJ2-7
v_gene: TRBV24-1
len: 12

CDR3aa: CASSTGQTISNQPQHF
j_gene: TRBJ1-5
v_gene: TRBV27
len: 16

CDR3aa: CASRLLTAVYEQYF
j_gene: TRBJ2-7
v_gene: TRBV6-5
len: 14

CDR3aa: CASSLGQRKAFF
j_gene: TRBJ1-1
v_gene: TRBV3-1/TRBV3-2
len: 12

CDR3aa: CASSIGRGTAFDEQFF
j_gene: TRBJ2-1
v_gene: TRBV19
len: 16